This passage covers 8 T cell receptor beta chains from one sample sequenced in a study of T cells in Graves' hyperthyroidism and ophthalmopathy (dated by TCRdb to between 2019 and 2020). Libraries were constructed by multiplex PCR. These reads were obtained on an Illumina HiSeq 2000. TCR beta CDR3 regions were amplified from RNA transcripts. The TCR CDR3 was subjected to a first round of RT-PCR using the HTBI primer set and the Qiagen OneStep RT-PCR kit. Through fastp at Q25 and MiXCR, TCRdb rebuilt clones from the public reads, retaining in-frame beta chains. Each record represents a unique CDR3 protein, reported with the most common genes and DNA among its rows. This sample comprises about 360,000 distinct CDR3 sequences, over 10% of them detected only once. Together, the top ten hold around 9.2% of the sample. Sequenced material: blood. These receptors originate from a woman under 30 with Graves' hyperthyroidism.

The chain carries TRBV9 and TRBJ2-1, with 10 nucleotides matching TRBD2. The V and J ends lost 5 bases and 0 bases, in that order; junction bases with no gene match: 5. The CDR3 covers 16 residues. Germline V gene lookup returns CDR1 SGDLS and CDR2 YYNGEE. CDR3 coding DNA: TGTGCCAGCAGACCAGCGGGGGGGAGCTCCTACAATGAGCAGTTCTTC. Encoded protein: CASRPAGGSSYNEQFF.

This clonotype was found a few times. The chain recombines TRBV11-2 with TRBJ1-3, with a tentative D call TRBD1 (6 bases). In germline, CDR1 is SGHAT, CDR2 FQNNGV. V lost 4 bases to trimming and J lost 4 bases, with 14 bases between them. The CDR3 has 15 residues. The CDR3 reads CASSSRTELGNTIYF. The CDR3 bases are TGTGCCAGCAGCTCCAGGACAGAACTCGGAAACACCATATATTTT.

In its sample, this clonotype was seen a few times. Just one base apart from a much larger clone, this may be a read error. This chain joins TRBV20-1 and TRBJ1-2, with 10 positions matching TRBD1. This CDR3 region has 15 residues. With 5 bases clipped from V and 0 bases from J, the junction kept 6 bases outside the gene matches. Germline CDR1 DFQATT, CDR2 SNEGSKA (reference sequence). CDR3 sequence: CSAPGQGFSNYGYTF. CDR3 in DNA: TGCAGTGCTCCGGGACAGGGGTTCTCTAACTATGGCTACACCTTC.

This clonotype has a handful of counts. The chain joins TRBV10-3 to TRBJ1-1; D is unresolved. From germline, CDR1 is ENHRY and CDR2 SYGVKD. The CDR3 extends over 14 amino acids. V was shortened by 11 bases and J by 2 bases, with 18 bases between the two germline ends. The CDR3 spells CAASLDVLNTEAFF. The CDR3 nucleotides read TGTGCCGCCTCTTTGGACGTTCTTAACACTGAAGCTTTCTTT.

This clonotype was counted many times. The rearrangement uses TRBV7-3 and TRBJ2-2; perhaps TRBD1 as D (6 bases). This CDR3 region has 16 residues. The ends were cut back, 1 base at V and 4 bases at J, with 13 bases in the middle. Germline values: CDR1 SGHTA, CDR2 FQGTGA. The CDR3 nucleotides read TGTGCCAGCAGCTTAATGGACAGTGCCGCCACCGGGGAGCTGTTTTTT. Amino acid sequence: CASSLMDSAATGELFF.

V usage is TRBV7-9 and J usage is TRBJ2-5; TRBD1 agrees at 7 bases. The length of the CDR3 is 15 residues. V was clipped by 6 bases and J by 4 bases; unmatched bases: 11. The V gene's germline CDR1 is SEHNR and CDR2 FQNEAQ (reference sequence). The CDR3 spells CASRRGRGVRETQYF. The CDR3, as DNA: TGTGCCAGCAGGAGGGGGCGCGGCGTACGAGAGACCCAGTACTTC.

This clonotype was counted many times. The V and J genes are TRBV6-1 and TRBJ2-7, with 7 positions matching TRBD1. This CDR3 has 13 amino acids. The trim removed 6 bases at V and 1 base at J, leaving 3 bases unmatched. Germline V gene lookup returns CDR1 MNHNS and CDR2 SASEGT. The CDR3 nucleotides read TGTGCCAGCAGAGGGGACAGTTCCTACGAGCAGTACTTC. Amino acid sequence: CASRGDSSYEQYF.

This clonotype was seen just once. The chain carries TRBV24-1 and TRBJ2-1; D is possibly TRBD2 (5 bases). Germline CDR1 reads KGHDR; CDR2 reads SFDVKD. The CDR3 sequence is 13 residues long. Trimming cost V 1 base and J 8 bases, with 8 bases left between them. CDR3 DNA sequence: TGTGCCACCAGTGATTTCACTAGGCATGAGCAGTTCTTC. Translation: CATSDFTRHEQFF.